Listed below are T cell receptor beta chains from one sample, sequenced in a study of OX40 agonist ivuxolimab in advanced cancers. The method was immunoSEQ multiplex PCR; TCRdb's version includes in-frame clones alone and lacks a portion of them. Altogether more than 20,000 clones are present, approximately 88% being singletons, with the ten largest covering roughly 9%. The sample was CD4+ or CD8+ T cells sorted from blood, taken in a trial of the OX40 agonist ivuxolimab. The receptors come from an adult with an advanced solid tumor such as melanoma, head and neck, liver or kidney cancer. CDR3s include the opening cysteine and the closing phenylalanine or tryptophan. The D gene is left open where the match is weak. The size entry is marked missing in some rows and otherwise reads once, few, many or a size class.

d_call	v_call	clone_size	j_call	cdr3_nt	cdr3_aa
.	TRBV7-3	.	TRBJ2-1	TGTGCCAGCAGCTTAGGAGGTCAGGGTCGGGATGAGCAGTTCTTC	CASSLGGQGRDEQFF
.	TRBV21-1	.	TRBJ2-7	TGTGCCAGCAGCAATTCGCGGGGGGGACACTACGAGCAGTACTTC	CASSNSRGGHYEQYF
.	TRBV5-8	.	TRBJ1-1	TGTGCCAGCATCGTTGGAGGGAATATGAACACTGAAGCTTTCTTT	CASIVGGNMNTEAFF
TRBD1	TRBV28	medium-sized	TRBJ1-4	TGTGCCAGCAGTCGAGGACAGGGGCGTGAAAAACTGTTTTTT	CASSRGQGREKLFF
TRBD1	TRBV28	.	TRBJ2-1	TGTGCCAGCAGTTTTCCGGGACAGTCGAATGAGCAGTTCTTC	CASSFPGQSNEQFF
.	TRBV6-1	.	TRBJ2-5	TGTGCCAGCAGAAGGGGGGAGCAAGAGACCCAGTACTTC	CASRRGEQETQYF
TRBD1	TRBV6-5	once	TRBJ2-7	TGTGCCAGCAGTCCCCTGACAGGGTTGAGCGAGCAGTACTTC	CASSPLTGLSEQYF
.	TRBV2	.	TRBJ1-5	TGTGCCAGCAGCGCCTTGGGGGGGGATCAGCCCCAGCATTTT	CASSALGGDQPQHF
TRBD2	TRBV7-2	few	TRBJ2-2	TGTGCCAGCAGCAAACCGGAGGGGAGGGCCGACACCGGGGAGCTGTTTTTT	CASSKPEGRADTGELFF
.	TRBV6-5	.	TRBJ1-1	TGTGCCATCGGGAAAAGGGGCGGGAGGTCTGAAGCTTTCTTT	CAIGKRGGRSEAFF
.	TRBV7-9	.	TRBJ1-2	TGTGCCAGCAGCTCTTACAACGGCTACACCTTC	CASSSYNGYTF
TRBD1	TRBV7-9	.	TRBJ2-7	TGTGCCAGCAGCTTGGGGACAGGGATAGGGACCATGTCCTACGAGCAGTACTTC	CASSLGTGIGTMSYEQYF
.	TRBV6-6	.	TRBJ1-1	TGTGCCAGCAGTTACTCCGACTACTACAGGGAAATAGCTTTCTTT	CASSYSDYYREIAFF
.	TRBV6-5	.	TRBJ1-1	TGTGCCAGCAGTTACTCGGTATGGAACACTGAAGCTTTCTTT	CASSYSVWNTEAFF
.	TRBV16	.	TRBJ2-7	TGTGCCAGCAGCCAATTAGGCGAGCAGTACTTC	CASSQLGEQYF
.	TRBV5-1	once	TRBJ2-1	TGCGCCAGCAGCCTTGAGCGGCTGGGGGTTGATGAGCAGTTCTTC	CASSLERLGVDEQFF
.	TRBV10-3	once	TRBJ1-1	TGTGCCATCAGTGAACGAGGGGAGTCGAACACTGAAGCTTTCTTT	CAISERGESNTEAFF
.	TRBV12-2	.	TRBJ2-1	TGTGCAAGTCGCTTAGTTCAGCCGGGACACGAGCAGTTCTTC	CASRLVQPGHEQFF
.	TRBV5-1	.	TRBJ1-3	TGCGCCAGCAGCTTGGTTCTGGGGGCATCTGGAAACACCATATATTTT	CASSLVLGASGNTIYF
.	TRBV5-6	once	TRBJ2-2	TGTGCCAGCAGCTTGGCTGGCCAGGGGCGAACCGGGGAGCTGTTTTTT	CASSLAGQGRTGELFF
.	TRBV28	few	TRBJ1-2	TGTGCCAGCAGTTCGACAGCCTTGGGGGGCTACACCTTC	CASSSTALGGYTF
.	TRBV6-5	.	TRBJ2-7	TGTGCCAGCAGTTCCCTCTACGAGCAGTACTTC	CASSSLYEQYF